This paragraph covers one T cell receptor (beta chain) sequence. Germline V gives CDR1 MDHEN, CDR2 SYDVKM. With 6 bases removed from V and 1 base from J, the gap between germline ends came to 15 bases. The CDR3 has 15 residues. Clones were read by immunoSEQ multiplex PCR, and TCRdb kept only the in-frame ones, dropping some. The profile shows 5,000 to 7,500 clones, under 85% of them singletons. The sample is drawn from a study of immune evolution from preneoplasia to lung adenocarcinoma. Patients had resection in Japan or China between 2014 and 2017. The specimen sequenced was FFPE minimally invasive lung adenocarcinoma tissue. This TCR was recovered from a person aged 45-69 years with lung adenocarcinoma. J is TRBJ1-1 and V is TRBV28; unclear D gene. CDR3 nucleotides: TGTGCCAGCAGCTCGGACTGGATGGGGAACACTGAAGCTTTCTTT. Encoded protein: CASSSDWMGNTEAFF.